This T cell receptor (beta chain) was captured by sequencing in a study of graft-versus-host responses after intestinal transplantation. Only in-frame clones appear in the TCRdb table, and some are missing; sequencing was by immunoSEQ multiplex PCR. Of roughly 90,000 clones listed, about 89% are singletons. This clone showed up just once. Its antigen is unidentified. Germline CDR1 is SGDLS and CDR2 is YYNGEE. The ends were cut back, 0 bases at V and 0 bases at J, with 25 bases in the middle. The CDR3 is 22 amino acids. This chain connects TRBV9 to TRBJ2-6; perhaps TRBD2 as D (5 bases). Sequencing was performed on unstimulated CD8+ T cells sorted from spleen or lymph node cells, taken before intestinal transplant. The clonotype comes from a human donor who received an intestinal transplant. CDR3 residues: CASSVVGVAPSVQPSGANVLTF. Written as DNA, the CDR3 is TGTGCCAGCAGCGTAGTCGGGGTGGCTCCCTCCGTCCAGCCCTCTGGGGCCAACGTCCTGACTTTC.